This T cell receptor beta chain originates from a study of CD8 T cells in ankylosing spondylitis. V shed 1 base and J 1 base; nucleotides not matched to a gene: 7. CDR3 length: 17 amino acids. CDR1 ENHRY and CDR2 SYGVKD come from the germline V gene. In making TCR beta libraries, quantitative 5'-RACE with molecular barcodes was used. TCRdb called the 5' RACE reads again in MiXCR, with one record for every CDR3 protein. Of more than 500,000 distinct CDR3 sequences listed, about 5% are singletons. On this clonotype: Its cognate antigen is unknown.

Study-level points and caveats: Within ankylosing spondylitis blood, a TCR beta motif made up of several highly homologous variants appeared to be characteristic.

The source is a male donor with ankylosing spondylitis. This chain joins TRBV10-3 and TRBJ2-4; 7 nucleotides line up with TRBD1. The sequenced sample consisted of blood, either unsorted or a sorted T cell fraction (not recorded which). CDR3 sequence reads: CAISEFPGQHAKNIQYF. For the CDR3, the DNA is TGTGCCATCAGTGAGTTTCCGGGACAGCACGCCAAAAACATTCAGTACTTC.